This T cell receptor (beta chain) was obtained from a study of blood T cells in healthy people across ages. Background on the study: About one barcoded TCR beta cDNA was captured per two T cells. Study findings and constraints: Greater diversity and more naive CD4+ cells were seen in long-lived donors than in aged donors.

The people who gave samples were healthy Caucasians from Russia, aged about 6 to 95. Extracted total RNA amounted to at least 5.5 micrograms for each sample. This clonotype was seen more than once but under ten times. Its antigen remains unknown. It was with a sample-barcoded 5' primer and a J-beta primer mix that a second PCR of about 7 to 12 cycles was run. A single record per CDR3 protein comes from TCRdb applying MiXCR to the 5' RACE reads. The sample lists 1.5 million to 1.9 million distinct CDR3 sequences; 35% to 45% were seen once. V shed 10 bases and J shed 2 bases, with 13 bases lying between them. The germline V gene has CDR1 ENHRY and CDR2 SYGVKD. The CDR3 runs to 13 residues.

V and J are TRBV10-3 and TRBJ2-3; D is uncertain. Input material: blood. The TCR comes from a woman between 18 and 29 years old in good health. CDR3 in amino acids: CATGPGSTDTQYF. CDR3 DNA: TGTGCCACCGGTCCGGGTTCCACAGATACGCAGTATTTT.